Detailed here is one T cell receptor beta chain. The data stem from a study of cytomegalovirus exposure and HLA in healthy donors. The PCR contained 60 Vbeta and 13 Jbeta primers. Method: immunoSEQ multiplex PCR; TCRdb's copy keeps in-frame clones and lacks some. This repertoire includes about 210,000 clones. The CDR3 runs 15 residues. V shed 0 bases, J shed 3 bases, and the junction held 5 bases outside the gene matches. Germline V gene lookup returns CDR1 GTSNPN and CDR2 SVGIG (reference sequence). The chain joins TRBV30 to TRBJ2-7; 10 nucleotides agree with TRBD1. The receptor was derived from a woman in her 30s in good health and CMV-seropositive. Sequenced input: PBMCs. The CDR3 region is CAWSVPGQGNYEQYF. The CDR3 bases are TGTGCCTGGAGTGTGCCGGGACAGGGGAACTACGAGCAGTACTTC.